The rows below give T cell receptor beta chains drawn from one sample of a study of T cells in Graves' hyperthyroidism and ophthalmopathy. TCRdb itself ran the multiplex PCR reads through MiXCR, one entry per CDR3 protein. The sample holds under 300,000 distinct CDR3 sequences; 13% are singletons and the top ten take roughly 8%. Sequenced sample: blood. These receptors were obtained from a woman aged 25-40 years with Graves' hyperthyroidism that later progressed to Graves' ophthalmopathy. CDR3s include the opening cysteine and the closing phenylalanine or tryptophan. D genes are given only for firm matches. Clone size is given for some rows only: seen once, a few or many times, or a class if the clone is expanded.

J	V	D	size	CDR3	DNA
TRBJ1-4	TRBV2	.	many	CASTGVEKLFF	TGTGCCAGCACCGGGGTAGAAAAACTGTTTTTT
TRBJ2-3	TRBV19	.	many	CASSQARASTDTQYF	TGTGCCAGTAGTCAGGCTCGGGCTAGCACAGATACGCAGTATTTT
TRBJ2-5	TRBV2	TRBD2	many	CASASGEETQYF	TGTGCCAGCGCTAGCGGGGAAGAGACCCAGTACTTC
TRBJ2-7	TRBV2	.	many	CASSPMYEQYF	TGTGCCAGCTCTCCTATGTACGAGCAGTACTTC
TRBJ2-2	TRBV11-3	.	many	CASSLDRKNTGELFF	TGTGCCAGCAGCTTAGATCGAAAGAACACCGGGGAGCTGTTTTTT
TRBJ2-7	TRBV20-1	TRBD2	many	CSGLAGGSYEQYF	TGCAGTGGACTAGCGGGAGGGAGCTACGAGCAGTACTTC
TRBJ2-7	TRBV4-1	.	few	CASSQVIRELREQYF	TGCGCCAGCAGCCAAGTTATACGGGAGTTACGGGAGCAGTACTTC
TRBJ1-6	TRBV6-1	.	few	CASRLQLGRSPLHF	TGTGCCAGCCGACTTCAGCTGGGGAGGTCACCCCTCCACTTT
TRBJ2-5	TRBV9	.	few	CASSDGRETQYF	TGTGCCAGCAGCGACGGTAGGGAGACCCAGTACTTC
TRBJ2-5	TRBV5-1	TRBD2	.	CASSLEGLAGWQRQETQYF	TGCGCCAGCAGCTTGGAGGGACTAGCGGGATGGCAGCGACAAGAGACCCAGTACTTC
TRBJ2-1	TRBV4-2	.	few	CASSQESSLYPRFAEQFF	TGTGCCAGCAGCCAAGAGTCTAGTTTATACCCCAGGTTTGCTGAGCAGTTCTTC
TRBJ1-1	TRBV6-1	.	many	CASSAHGGENTEAFF	TGTGCCAGCAGCGCCCACGGGGGCGAGAACACTGAAGCTTTCTTT
TRBJ2-3	TRBV15	.	.	CATSRLAPGDTQYF	TGTGCCACCAGCAGACTAGCCCCGGGGGATACGCAGTATTTT